Given below is one T cell receptor beta chain in context. Antigen: not known. With V trimmed by 6 bases and J by 0 bases, 11 bases remained unmatched. Germline V gene lookup returns CDR1 SNHLY and CDR2 FYNNEI. The length of the CDR3 is 16 residues. Assay: immunoSEQ multiplex PCR; the TCRdb copy retains only in-frame clones and omits some. Among roughly 2 million clones listed, 95% were seen once. The data derive from a study of shared clonotypes between healthy human individuals. Across the whole study: Three plates each covered CD4 naive and memory; CD8 naive two, CD8 memory one.

The study's findings and limits: Sampling covered blood only; tissue repertoires likely differ.

What was sequenced was naive CD4+ T cells sorted from blood. Noted subset: CD45RA+ positively selected. The TCR comes from a man between 18 and 35 years old in good health. The chain combines TRBV2 with TRBJ2-7; the match to TRBD2 covers 7 bases. As DNA, the CDR3 is TGTGCCAGCAGCTATTTTACTAGCGCGAGCTCCTACGAGCAGTACTTC. Amino acid sequence: CASSYFTSASSYEQYF.